The 30 T cell receptor beta chains presented below share a single source sample, sequenced in a study of blood T cell repertoires in COVID-19. The method was immunoSEQ multiplex PCR; TCRdb's version includes in-frame clones alone and lacks a portion of them. The repertoire has 53,000 or so clones, 85% to 95% of them found once; the top ten carry about 3%. Source material: peripheral blood. These receptors were obtained from a human donor in a cohort sampled during active COVID-19.

The J gene is TRBJ2-4, the V gene TRBV9; D is ambiguous. Trimming shortened V by 7 bases and J by 6 bases, and 17 bases separated the two germline ends. Germline V gene data show CDR1 as SGDLS and CDR2 as YYNGEE. This CDR3 region has 14 residues. The CDR3 coding sequence is TGTGCCAGCTCCCGTAGCTCCAGCCGAAACATTCAGTACTTC. Translation gives CASSRSSSRNIQYF.

The chain carries TRBV6-2 or TRBV6-3 and TRBJ1-1; TRBD1 is a possible D gene (6 bases). CDR3 length: 15 amino acids. From germline, CDR1 is MNHEY and CDR2 SVGEGT. V was trimmed by 2 bases and J by 11 bases, leaving 21 bases between them. CDR3 nucleotide sequence: TGTGCCAGCAGTTACCCCGTACGCACAGGGACACCCGCTTTCTTT. Amino acid sequence: CASSYPVRTGTPAFF.

The genes are TRBV14 and TRBJ2-5; TRBD1 aligns across 10 bases. V shed 1 base, J shed 3 bases, and the junction held 14 bases outside the gene matches. Germline-derived CDR1 and CDR2 are SGHDN and FVKESK. The CDR3 runs to 19 residues. The CDR3 protein is CASSQGYGQGVPQEETQYF. The CDR3 DNA follows: TGTGCCAGCAGCCAAGGCTACGGACAGGGGGTTCCCCAAGAAGAGACCCAGTACTTC.

This chain uses TRBV24-1 with TRBJ2-1, with 13 bases matching TRBD2. The CDR3 spans 16 residues. The V gene's germline CDR1 is KGHDR and CDR2 SFDVKD. Trimming removed 4 bases from V and 9 bases from J; junction bases left unmatched: 8. CDR3 bases: TGTGCCACCAGTGACCATACTAGCGGGAGGGTTAGTGAGCAGTTCTTC. This encodes CATSDHTSGRVSEQFF.

The chain uses TRBV6-5 and TRBJ1-5; 7 nucleotides match TRBD1. This CDR3 comprises 13 residues. CDR1 and CDR2 (germline): MNHEY, SVGAGI. V shed 8 bases and J 7 bases; nucleotides not matched to a gene: 8. The CDR3 DNA reads as TGTGCCAGCGGGGACAGTCAAGCCCAGCCCCAGCATTTT. Its translation is CASGDSQAQPQHF.

This chain uses TRBV6-1 with TRBJ1-6; D ambiguous. This CDR3 contains 13 residues. The V gene's germline CDR1 is MNHNS and CDR2 SASEGT. The V end was cut by 3 bases, the J end by 8 bases, with 8 bases between. The CDR3 here is CASSDVFDSPLHF. The CDR3 region has the DNA TGTGCCAGCAGTGATGTATTCGATTCACCCCTCCACTTT.

The genes are TRBV24-1 and TRBJ2-5, with a tentative D call TRBD2 (6 bases). Trimming removed 5 bases from V and 3 bases from J, with 27 bases in between. From germline, CDR1 is KGHDR and CDR2 SFDVKD. The CDR3 has 19 residues. The CDR3 here is CATSANPLKAPREEETQYF. CDR3 DNA sequence: TGTGCCACCAGTGCCAACCCTCTCAAGGCTCCGAGGGAGGAAGAGACCCAGTACTTC.

This clone was seen a few times. The gene calls are TRBV9 and TRBJ2-7; tentative D call: TRBD2 (6 bases). The CDR3 is 15 residues long. V shed 0 bases and J shed 3 bases, with 13 bases lying between them. Germline V CDR1 and CDR2: SGDLS, YYNGEE. The DNA of the CDR3 is TGTGCCAGCAGCGTAGCTACTAGCTTCGGCTACGAGCAGTACTTC. Residues: CASSVATSFGYEQYF. The entire variable domain, with the rest obtained from reference TRBV9 and TRBJ2-7, is as follows: DSGVTQTPKHLITATGQRVTLRCSPRSGDLSVYWYQQSLDQGLQFLIQYYNGEERAKGNILERFSAQQFPDLHSELNLSSLELGDSALYFCASSVATSFGYEQYFGPGTRLTVT.

This chain uses TRBV24-1 with TRBJ1-5; D gene uncertain. In germline, CDR1 is KGHDR, CDR2 SFDVKD. This CDR3 spans 14 amino acids. The V end lost 8 bases, the J end lost 5 bases, and 15 bases lay between the germline ends. CDR3 protein: CATILSPPHQPQHF. CDR3 coding DNA: TGTGCCACCATATTATCTCCCCCCCATCAGCCCCAGCATTTT.

This chain links TRBV27 with TRBJ2-7; 8 bases map to TRBD2. This CDR3 has 13 residues. V trimming: 4 bases; J trimming: 4 bases; junction bases outside the gene matches: 3. Germline CDR1 MNHEY, CDR2 SMNVEV (reference sequence). This CDR3 reads CASSYGREYEQYF. CDR3 bases: TGTGCCAGCAGTTACGGGAGGGAATACGAGCAGTACTTC.

This clone has a single count. The chain joins TRBV25-1 to TRBJ1-2, with D possibly TRBD1 on 6 matching bases. V was shortened by 2 bases and J by 8 bases, with 12 bases between the two germline ends. Germline V gives CDR1 MGHDK, CDR2 SYGVNS. The CDR3 is 13 amino acids. The CDR3 nucleotides are TGTGCCAGCAGTGAAGGACAGAGAATAGGCTACACCTTC. As protein: CASSEGQRIGYTF.

The chain recombines TRBV27 with TRBJ1-2; TRBD1 matches at 7 bases. V shed 1 base, J shed 8 bases, and the junction held 7 bases outside the gene matches. This CDR3 is built from 14 residues. Germline V gene sequence: CDR1 MNHEY, CDR2 SMNVEV (reference sequence). CDR3 region: CASSLYGQAIGYTF. In nucleotides, the CDR3 is TGTGCCAGCAGTTTATACGGACAGGCGATAGGCTACACCTTC.

The J gene is TRBJ1-2, the V gene TRBV27, with a possible D match to TRBD1 (6 bases). The V gene lost 6 bases and the J gene lost 0 bases, with 11 bases spanning the gap. Looked up from germline, CDR1 is MNHEY and CDR2 is SMNVEV (reference sequence). This CDR3 region has 14 residues. In DNA, the CDR3 is TGTGCCAGCAGGGAACAGGGATCTAACTATGGCTACACCTTC. Translating it yields CASREQGSNYGYTF.

The chain recombines TRBV21-1 with TRBJ1-5; the D call in the table, TRBD1, was not verified against the DNA. TRBV21-1 represents a pseudogene. The CDR3 runs to 21 residues. The CDR3 spells CASSKSPPTILDRVSNQPQHF. The CDR3 bases are TGTGCCAGCAGCAAATCCCCTCCAACCATCTTAGACAGGGTAAGCAATCAGCCCCAGCATTTT.

The chain carries TRBV23-1 and TRBJ2-3, with D maybe TRBD1 (5 bases). TRBV23-1 is assigned to the ORF class and has an uncertain function. CDR3 length: 13 amino acids. V lost 11 bases and J lost 1, with 13 bases in between. The CDR3 protein is CALVGHCTDTQYF. In DNA, the CDR3 is TGCGCCCTGGTAGGACATTGCACAGATACGCAGTATTTT.

This clone showed up just a few times. The chain joins TRBV30 to TRBJ1-1; D unclear. CDR3 size: 13 residues. The V and J ends lost 4 bases and 3 bases respectively, with 12 bases between them. Germline CDR1 reads GTSNPN; CDR2 reads SVGIG (reference sequence). DNA for the CDR3: TGTGCCTGGACGCCGGGGAGGGACACTGAAGCTTTCTTT. It is translated as CAWTPGRDTEAFF.

This sequence joins TRBV29-1 and TRBJ2-3, with TRBD1 matching 7 bases. With V trimmed by 5 bases and J by 0 bases, 5 bases remained unmatched. There are 14 residues in the CDR3. Germline-derived CDR1 and CDR2 are SQVTM and ANQGSEA. In nucleotides, the CDR3 is TGCAGCGTTTCCGGGACAGCTAGCACAGATACGCAGTATTTT. Protein product: CSVSGTASTDTQYF.

J is TRBJ1-2 and V is TRBV3-1 (or the pseudogene TRBV3-2); D is unclear. Per germline, CDR1 LGHDT and CDR2 YNNKEL (reference sequence). This CDR3 has 13 residues. The germline V and J ends were trimmed by 2 bases and 9 bases, with 13 bases remaining between them. DNA of the CDR3: TGTGCCAGCAGCCAAAATGCCCCGCGGCGCTACACCTTC. This encodes CASSQNAPRRYTF.

This chain's CDR3 is CASRGTSGRTGELFF. The DNA of the CDR3 is TGTGCCAGCAGAGGGACTAGCGGCCGCACCGGGGAGCTGTTTTTT. This sequence joins TRBV2 and TRBJ2-2; TRBD2 matches 11 bases. J gave up 4 bases and V 6 bases, and 4 bases lay outside the gene matches. CDR3 length: 15 amino acids. The germline CDR1 and CDR2 sequences are SNHLY and FYNNEI.

This clone was found a few times. The chain links TRBV4-2 to TRBJ2-7, with no clear D. Germline-derived CDR1 and CDR2 are LGHNA and YNFKEQ. The CDR3 is 14 amino acids. The V end was cut by 1 base, the J end by 4 bases, with 11 bases between. The CDR3 DNA reads as TGTGCCAGCAGCCAAGCTGCCGCGGATTACGAGCAGTACTTC. It is translated as CASSQAAADYEQYF.

This clone is a singleton in its sample. CDR3 in DNA: TGTGCCAGCAGCGAACTAACCGGGACAGCTAAGGATCAGGGCTACACCTTC. Translating it yields CASSELTGTAKDQGYTF. V usage is TRBV4-2 and J usage is TRBJ1-2, with TRBD1 identical over 7 bases. Trimming cost V 5 bases and J 8 bases; bases outside gene matches: 20. Germline V gene sequence: CDR1 LGHNA, CDR2 YNFKEQ. The CDR3 runs 17 residues.

This chain links TRBV5-1 with TRBJ1-5; no definite D call. The CDR3 covers 18 residues. Germline V gene sequence: CDR1 SGHRS, CDR2 YFSETQ. The V and J ends lost 4 bases and 0 bases respectively, with 20 bases between them. The CDR3 coding sequence is TGCGCCAGCAGCCCCGGGATTCTCCGGTCCGGTAGCAATCAGCCCCAGCATTTT. Protein product: CASSPGILRSGSNQPQHF.

The rearrangement links TRBV5-4 to TRBJ1-3; 9 nucleotides line up with TRBD1. The CDR3 runs 15 residues. The V and J ends lost 3 bases and 3 bases, in that order; junction bases with no gene match: 4. Looked up from germline, CDR1 is SGHNT and CDR2 is YYREEE (reference sequence). CDR3 nucleotide sequence: TGTGCCAGCAGCTCAGGACAGGGGATTGGAAACACCATATATTTT. This encodes CASSSGQGIGNTIYF. Supplemented by reference TRBV5-4 and TRBJ1-3, the full variable domain reads ETGVTQSPTHLIKTRGQQVTLRCSSQSGHNTVSWYQQALGQGPQFIFQYYREEENGRGNFPPRFSGLQFPNYSSELNVNALELDDSALYLCASSSGQGIGNTIYFGEGSWLTVV.

The chain is built from TRBV4-2 and TRBJ1-1, with D unresolved. The CDR3 loop spans 12 amino acids. The V gene lost 1 base and the J gene lost 9 bases, with 9 bases spanning the gap. Germline V gene lookup returns CDR1 LGHNA and CDR2 YNFKEQ. CDR3 region: CASSQARVKAFF. CDR3 bases: TGTGCCAGCAGCCAAGCACGCGTTAAAGCTTTCTTT.

V gene TRBV3-1 (or the pseudogene TRBV3-2) combines with J gene TRBJ2-3; TRBD2 matches at 10 bases. The CDR3 loop spans 15 amino acids. Germline V gene lookup returns CDR1 LGHDT and CDR2 YNNKEL (reference sequence). Trimming cost V 2 bases and J 1 base; bases outside gene matches: 0. As DNA, the CDR3 is TGTGCCAGCAGCCAAACTAGCGGGGGCACAGATACGCAGTATTTT. This gives the protein CASSQTSGGTDTQYF.

The V and J genes are TRBV6-6 and TRBJ2-3; unclear D gene. The CDR3 totals 16 residues. Trimming removed 2 bases at V and 2 bases at J, with 14 bases between. The germline V gene has CDR1 MNHNY and CDR2 SVGAGI (reference sequence). The CDR3 is CASSYAGGPLTDTQYF. As DNA, the CDR3 is TGTGCCAGCAGTTACGCAGGTGGCCCCCTCACAGATACGCAGTATTTT.

The gene calls are TRBV24-1 and TRBJ1-5, with D tentatively TRBD1 (6 bases). The CDR3 is made up of 16 amino acids. Germline loops: CDR1 KGHDR, CDR2 SFDVKD. Trimming took off 2 bases at V and 4 bases at J, with 14 bases between the two ends. CDR3 nucleotide sequence: TGTGCCACCAGTGATTCTATGACAGGACTTAATCAGCCCCAGCATTTT. Translation: CATSDSMTGLNQPQHF.

V usage is TRBV5-6 and J usage is TRBJ1-2; 9 bases are a match to TRBD1. The CDR3 runs to 15 residues. Germline V gives CDR1 SGHDT, CDR2 YYEEEE. V shed 5 bases and J 0 bases; nucleotides not matched to a gene: 5. The CDR3 DNA follows: TGTGCCAGCAGTCCGGACAGGGGAGCTAACTATGGCTACACCTTC. This codes for CASSPDRGANYGYTF.

The chain carries TRBV28 and TRBJ2-7, with D perhaps TRBD1 (5 bases). Trimming left V 8 bases short and J 6 bases short, with 14 bases between. CDR1 is MDHEN and CDR2 is SYDVKM in the germline V gene. This CDR3 is built from 12 residues. The CDR3, as DNA: TGTGCCAGCGTCGCAGGGATTGGCGAGCAGTACTTC. It codes for CASVAGIGEQYF.

V is TRBV7-2 and J is TRBJ2-3, with 9 bases lining up with TRBD1. The V gene end was trimmed by 5 bases and the J gene end by 6 bases; junction bases not matched to a gene: 9. Germline loops: CDR1 SGHTA, CDR2 FQGNSA. The CDR3 is 15 residues long. The CDR3 sequence: CASSPGTGSGDTQYF. CDR3 DNA: TGTGCCAGCAGCCCCGGGACAGGGTCAGGGGATACGCAGTATTTT. Looking up the rest from reference TRBV7-2 and TRBJ2-3 gives the full variable domain: GAGVSQSPSNKVTEKGKDVELRCDPISGHTALYWYRQSLGQGLEFLIYFQGNSAPDKSGLPSDRFSAERTGGSVSTLTIQRTQQEDSAVYLCASSPGTGSGDTQYFGPGTRLTVL.